These 32 T cell receptor beta chains were all obtained from the same sample, sequenced in a study of technical replicates of blood from several donors (dated by TCRdb to the late 2010s). The method was the immunoSEQ multiplex PCR assay. TCRdb limited this immuneACCESS table to in-frame rearrangements with V and J called. A share of clones is missing; checked studies link under half to unresolved V genes, and the rest is unexplained. For this sample there are approximately 76,000 clones; 90% to 95% appear just once. The ten largest clones capture about 0.25% of the sample. The sample was T cells isolated from PBMCs. These TCRs come from a human donor in good health.

The chain recombines TRBV14 with TRBJ2-3, with a weak D call TRBD2 (6 bases). The CDR3 sequence is 16 residues long. V lost 0 bases and J lost 0, with 10 bases in between. The germline V gene has CDR1 SGHDN and CDR2 FVKESK. The CDR3 coding sequence is TGTGCCAGCAGCCAAGATCTAGCGATTAGCACAGATACGCAGTATTTT. Translating gives CASSQDLAISTDTQYF. The whole variable domain, filled in from reference TRBV14 and TRBJ2-3, reads EAGVTQFPSHSVIEKGQTVTLRCDPISGHDNLYWYRRVMGKEIKFLLHFVKESKQDESGMPNNRFLAERTGGTYSTLKVQPAELEDSGVYFCASSQDLAISTDTQYFGPGTRLTVL.

This chain connects TRBV5-1 to TRBJ1-2, with 8 nucleotides matching TRBD1. Germline V gene sequence: CDR1 SGHRS, CDR2 YFSETQ. This CDR3 has 16 residues. The trim removed 4 bases at V and 7 bases at J, leaving 15 bases unmatched. The CDR3 DNA is TGCGCCAGCAGCCCGAGCCCCGACAGGGGAAGCACTGGCTACACCTTC. Protein product: CASSPSPDRGSTGYTF.

The rearrangement joins TRBV11-3 to TRBJ1-1; TRBD1 agrees at 7 bases. Germline V gives CDR1 SGHNT, CDR2 YENEEA. This CDR3 has 17 residues. Trimming at V came to 5 bases and at J to 2 bases, leaving 14 bases not matched to a gene. CDR3 protein: CASSTHRGTEGNTEAFF. The CDR3 DNA sequence: TGTGCCAGCAGCACACACCGGGGGACAGAGGGAAACACTGAAGCTTTCTTT.

This chain connects TRBV19 to TRBJ1-5, with D perhaps TRBD1 (5 bases). V was cut by 10 bases and J by 1 base, with 11 bases left in between. The germline CDR1 and CDR2 sequences are LNHDA and SQIVND (reference sequence). This CDR3 region has 13 residues. In nucleotides, the CDR3 is TGTGCCACCCAAGGGGCAAGCAATCAGCCCCAGCATTTT. It is translated as CATQGASNQPQHF.

This chain links TRBV27 with TRBJ2-2; no reliable D call. The germline V gene has CDR1 MNHEY and CDR2 SMNVEV (reference sequence). The CDR3 has 15 amino acids. V was pared by 5 bases and J by 3 bases, with 13 bases between. The CDR3 DNA is TGTGCCAGCAGTAAAGCCGGGTCCCACACCGGGGAGCTGTTTTTT. Translating it yields CASSKAGSHTGELFF.

The count of this clone is one. The CDR3 DNA reads as TGTGCCATCAGTGATGGGGGGGGAACCTACAATGAGCAGTTCTTC. It yields the protein CAISDGGGTYNEQFF. This chain joins TRBV10-3 and TRBJ2-1; 7 nucleotides agree with TRBD2. The CDR3 totals 15 residues. J lost 2 bases, V lost 3 bases, and 4 bases had no gene match. CDR1 and CDR2 (germline): ENHRY, SYGVKD.

As to this clone: The junction does not match germline at one end; this may be a read error. This chain connects TRBV28 to TRBJ2-7; TRBD1 agrees at 7 bases. CDR3 length: 15 residues. Per the germline V gene, CDR1 is MDHEN and CDR2 is SYDVKM. In nucleotides, the CDR3 is TGTGCCAGCAGGATTACCGGGACAGCTTTATACGGGCAGTACTTC. Its translation: CASRITGTALYGQYF.

The V and J genes are TRBV18 and TRBJ1-1; weak D call: TRBD1 (6 bases). This CDR3 has 15 residues. CDR1 KGHSH and CDR2 LQKENI come from the germline V gene. The V and J ends lost 2 bases and 4 bases respectively, with 14 bases between them. CDR3 nucleotide sequence: TGTGCCAGCTCACCATCGAACAGGGTTCCCACTGAAGCTTTCTTT. Translating gives CASSPSNRVPTEAFF.

This chain uses TRBV11-3 with TRBJ1-6; D call uncertain. The CDR3 length is 15 residues. Germline V CDR1 and CDR2: SGHNT, YENEEA. The germline V and J ends were trimmed by 3 bases and 0 bases, with 6 bases remaining between them. CDR3 in amino acids: CASSLGSSYNSPLHF. In nucleotides, the CDR3 is TGTGCCAGCAGCTTGGGGAGCTCCTATAATTCACCCCTCCACTTT.

The J gene is TRBJ2-2, the V gene TRBV30; TRBD2 agrees at 10 bases. The CDR3 runs to 14 residues. CDR1 is GTSNPN and CDR2 is SVGIG in the germline V gene (reference sequence). V lost 2 bases, J lost 6 bases, and 3 bases stayed unmatched. CDR3 sequence (DNA): TGTGCCTGGAGTAGCGGGGGGGCCGCCGGGGAGCTGTTTTTT. Residues: CAWSSGGAAGELFF.

This chain connects TRBV5-1 to TRBJ1-5, with a possible D match to TRBD1 (5 bases). Between the trimmed V and J ends, which lost 1 base and 6 bases, there was a span of 14 bases. This CDR3 region has 15 residues. Germline V CDR1 and CDR2: SGHRS, YFSETQ. CDR3 loop: CASSLQGAIGQPQHF. CDR3 sequence (DNA): TGCGCCAGCAGCTTGCAGGGCGCCATCGGTCAGCCCCAGCATTTT.

This clone has a handful of counts. This chain connects TRBV5-4 to TRBJ1-6; maybe TRBD1 (6 bases). Germline CDR1 and CDR2: SGHNT and YYREEE (reference sequence). Trimming shortened V by 0 bases and J by 9 bases, and 13 bases separated the two germline ends. CDR3 length: 15 residues. CDR3 bases: TGTGCCAGCAGCTTGGCTCCCGGGACATCTTCACCCCTCCACTTT. Translated: CASSLAPGTSSPLHF.

The rearrangement uses TRBV7-3 and TRBJ2-1, with TRBD2 matching over 7 bases. Germline lookup yields CDR1 SGHTA and CDR2 FQGTGA. CDR3 length: 15 amino acids. With 5 bases clipped from V and 9 bases from J, the junction kept 13 bases outside the gene matches. The CDR3 region is CASSARFTSASEQFF. The CDR3 DNA reads TGTGCCAGCAGCGCCCGCTTCACTAGCGCTAGTGAGCAGTTCTTC.

This clone was seen once. This rearrangement joins TRBV5-1 to TRBJ2-5; TRBD1 agrees at 8 bases. V lost 1 base and J lost 2; bases outside the gene matches: 4. The CDR3 runs 15 residues. Germline V gives CDR1 SGHRS, CDR2 YFSETQ. The DNA of the CDR3 is TGCGCCAGCAGCTTGCGGGACAGGATTCAAGAGACCCAGTACTTC. Protein sequence: CASSLRDRIQETQYF.

The rearrangement links TRBV10-1 to TRBJ2-2; 7 nucleotides match TRBD2. CDR3 size: 17 residues. From germline, CDR1 is WNHNN and CDR2 SYGVQD (reference sequence). V gave up 2 bases and J gave up 4 bases; unmatched junction bases: 10. In DNA form, the CDR3 reads TGCGCCAGCAGTGAGGGTTCGGGGGGTATACGCACCGGGGAGCTGTTTTTT. Translated: CASSEGSGGIRTGELFF.

The chain recombines TRBV6-1 with TRBJ1-4; D possibly corresponds to TRBD1 (6 bases). The CDR3 is 15 residues long. Trimming removed 3 bases from V and 6 bases from J, with 14 bases in between. The germline V gene has CDR1 MNHNS and CDR2 SASEGT. CDR3 in amino acids: CASSEGRGTHEKLFF. The DNA for the CDR3 is TGTGCCAGCAGTGAGGGGCGGGGGACACATGAAAAACTGTTTTTT.

The gene calls are TRBV9 and TRBJ1-2; D may be TRBD1 (6 bases). V was pared by 3 bases and J by 6 bases, with 9 bases between. Germline CDR1 and CDR2: SGDLS and YYNGEE. The CDR3 is 12 amino acids. For the CDR3, the DNA is TGTGCCAGCAGCGGACAGGAAAATGGCTACACCTTC. It codes for CASSGQENGYTF.

This chain uses TRBV6-1 with TRBJ2-1; D is possibly TRBD1 (5 bases). Trimming removed 1 base at V and 2 bases at J, with 6 bases between. The germline V gene encodes CDR1 MNHNS and CDR2 SASEGT. The CDR3 length is 14 residues. The CDR3 reads CASSEGGPYNEQFF. CDR3 bases: TGTGCCAGCAGTGAAGGGGGCCCCTACAATGAGCAGTTCTTC.

The rearrangement links TRBV27 to TRBJ1-1, with 11 bases aligning to TRBD1. The germline V gene encodes CDR1 MNHEY and CDR2 SMNVEV (reference sequence). The CDR3 spans 16 residues. After removal of 4 bases from V and 7 bases from J, the junction contained 11 bases not matched to a gene. The CDR3 DNA sequence: TGTGCCAGCAGTTCGGGCCCCGGACAGGGGGCTGGTGAAGCTTTCTTT. Translation: CASSSGPGQGAGEAFF.

The gene calls are TRBV5-4 and TRBJ2-5, with TRBD1 matching over 7 bases. This CDR3 has 13 amino acids. V dropped 3 bases and J dropped 5; count of bases not matched to a gene: 4. The germline gives CDR1 SGHNT, CDR2 YYREEE (reference sequence). The CDR3 coding sequence is TGTGCCAGCAGCTCGCCGGGACAGGAGACCCAGTACTTC. This translates into CASSSPGQETQYF.

Here the CDR3 DNA reads TGTGCCATCAGTGAGGCCACTAGCGGGGATACCGGGGAGCTGTTTTTT. It is translated as CAISEATSGDTGELFF. This chain uses TRBV10-3 with TRBJ2-2; 10 bases agree with TRBD2. Germline V lookup: CDR1 ENHRY, CDR2 SYGVKD. V lost 2 bases and J lost 5; bases outside the gene matches: 5. The CDR3 runs 16 residues.

The gene calls are TRBV19 and TRBJ2-6; D gene uncertain. The length of the CDR3 is 16 residues. The ends were cut back, 0 bases at V and 1 base at J, with 7 bases in the middle. The germline gives CDR1 LNHDA, CDR2 SQIVND (reference sequence). The DNA of the CDR3 is TGTGCCAGTAGTATAGATGGGCTATCTGGGGCCAACGTCCTGACTTTC. Residues: CASSIDGLSGANVLTF.

This chain links TRBV4-1 with TRBJ2-5; D is possibly TRBD2 (5 bases). The closer fit of TRBJ2-7 to the DNA end suggests the J call may be wrong. The CDR3 is 16 residues long. Germline V gene data show CDR1 as MGHRA and CDR2 as YSYEKL. The CDR3 sequence is CASSQDWPGDAYEQYF. CDR3 coding DNA: TGCGCCAGCAGCCAAGACTGGCCCGGGGATGCCTACGAGCAGTACTTC.

For the CDR3, the DNA is TGTGCCAGTAGTATAAGTAGGACAGTCAGAAACACCATATATTTT. Translated, it gives CASSISRTVRNTIYF. The gene calls are TRBV19 and TRBJ1-3; the D gene is possibly TRBD1 (6 bases). Trimming shortened V by 2 bases and J by 5 bases, and 13 bases separated the two germline ends. Germline V gene lookup returns CDR1 LNHDA and CDR2 SQIVND (reference sequence). This CDR3 has 15 amino acids.

The J gene is TRBJ2-3, the V gene TRBV6-1; D is perhaps TRBD1 (5 bases). The V end lost 5 bases, the J end lost 5 bases, and 17 bases lay between the germline ends. Germline V gene data show CDR1 as MNHNS and CDR2 as SASEGT. This CDR3 is 15 amino acids long. The CDR3 region has the DNA TGTGCCAGCAGTTCCCGGGTAGGGGTGCAAGATACGCAGTATTTT. Amino acids: CASSSRVGVQDTQYF.

The chain carries TRBV13 and TRBJ2-2, with 7 nucleotides matching TRBD1. V dropped 5 bases and J dropped 2; count of bases not matched to a gene: 5. The CDR3 sequence is 15 residues long. CDR1 and CDR2 (germline): PRHDT, FYEKMQ (reference sequence). In DNA form, the CDR3 reads TGTGCCAGCAGCCTCACAGGGGCCAACACCGGGGAGCTGTTTTTT. Translated, it gives CASSLTGANTGELFF.

The rearrangement links TRBV6-4 to TRBJ1-1; 7 positions match TRBD1. This CDR3 has 15 residues. The germline V gene has CDR1 MRHNA and CDR2 SNTAGT. Trimming at V came to 4 bases and at J to 5 bases, leaving 10 bases not matched to a gene. CDR3 coding DNA: TGTGCCAGCAGTGCCCGGCCGGGACAGTCAACTGAAGCTTTCTTT. As protein: CASSARPGQSTEAFF.

The chain employs TRBV12-1 and TRBJ1-1. TRBV12-1 is deemed a pseudogene. The CDR3 totals 12 residues. The CDR3 reads CASSLADTEAFF. In DNA form, the CDR3 reads TGTGCCAGCAGCTTGGCGGATACTGAAGCTTTCTTT.

CDR3: CASTAPGYNEQFF. CDR3 bases: TGTGCCAGCACCGCCCCGGGTTACAATGAGCAGTTCTTC. V is TRBV6-1 and J is TRBJ2-1; D remains ambiguous. The V gene's germline CDR1 is MNHNS and CDR2 SASEGT. V was trimmed by 7 bases and J by 4 bases, leaving 11 bases between them. This CDR3 is built from 13 residues.

The rearrangement uses TRBV14 and TRBJ2-5; 10 bases agree with TRBD2. Germline V lookup: CDR1 SGHDN, CDR2 FVKESK. There are 18 residues in the CDR3. With 0 bases clipped from V and 1 base from J, the junction kept 8 bases outside the gene matches. The CDR3 sequence is CASSQDRRTSGAQETQYF. CDR3 nucleotides: TGTGCCAGCAGCCAAGATCGTAGAACTAGCGGGGCCCAAGAGACCCAGTACTTC.

The V call is TRBV12-5, the J call TRBJ2-2; D is possibly TRBD1 (6 bases). Trimming cost V 6 bases and J 6 bases, with 14 bases left between them. Germline V gene lookup returns CDR1 LGHNT and CDR2 FRNRAP. The CDR3 is 14 amino acids. This CDR3 reads CASGLRQDSGELFF. In DNA form, the CDR3 reads TGTGCTAGTGGCTTAAGACAGGATTCCGGGGAGCTGTTTTTT. Looking up the rest from reference TRBV12-5 and TRBJ2-2 gives the full variable domain: DARVTQTPRHKVTEMGQEVTMRCQPILGHNTVFWYRQTMMQGLELLAYFRNRAPLDDSGMPKDRFSAEMPDATLATLKIQPSEPRDSAVYFCASGLRQDSGELFFGEGSRLTVL.

The chain uses TRBV6-5 and TRBJ2-7; 10 bases line up with TRBD2. Per germline, CDR1 MNHEY and CDR2 SVGAGI. This CDR3 has 14 amino acids. V shed 6 bases, J shed 6 bases, and the junction held 8 bases outside the gene matches. The DNA for the CDR3 is TGTGCCAGCAGCCCCCTAGCGGGAGCTGGCGAGCAGTACTTC. Translating it yields CASSPLAGAGEQYF.